This T cell receptor beta chain was sequenced for a study of monozygotic twins with inflammatory bowel disease. Findings and caveats of the study: In patient repertoires, differing immunosuppressive treatments may have added some variability. No repertoire similarity difference was seen between concordant and discordant twins; power was possibly limited. Separate T cell subtypes could not be resolved from one another.

TCRdb re-analyzed the 5' RACE reads; it lists each CDR3 protein once, without DNA. In all, the sample yields about 350,000 distinct CDR3 sequences. Germline V gives CDR1 SGHTA, CDR2 FQGNSA. This CDR3 contains 17 residues. Concerning this clonotype itself: The antigen remains undetermined.

The TCR was taken from a human donor with ulcerative colitis or Crohn's disease, or a healthy co-twin of an affected twin (not recorded which). The chain has TRBV7-2 and TRBJ2-4; the D call from TCRdb, TRBD1, cannot be confirmed without DNA. The sequenced sample consisted of blood. CDR3 region: CASSDAREAGAKNIQYF.